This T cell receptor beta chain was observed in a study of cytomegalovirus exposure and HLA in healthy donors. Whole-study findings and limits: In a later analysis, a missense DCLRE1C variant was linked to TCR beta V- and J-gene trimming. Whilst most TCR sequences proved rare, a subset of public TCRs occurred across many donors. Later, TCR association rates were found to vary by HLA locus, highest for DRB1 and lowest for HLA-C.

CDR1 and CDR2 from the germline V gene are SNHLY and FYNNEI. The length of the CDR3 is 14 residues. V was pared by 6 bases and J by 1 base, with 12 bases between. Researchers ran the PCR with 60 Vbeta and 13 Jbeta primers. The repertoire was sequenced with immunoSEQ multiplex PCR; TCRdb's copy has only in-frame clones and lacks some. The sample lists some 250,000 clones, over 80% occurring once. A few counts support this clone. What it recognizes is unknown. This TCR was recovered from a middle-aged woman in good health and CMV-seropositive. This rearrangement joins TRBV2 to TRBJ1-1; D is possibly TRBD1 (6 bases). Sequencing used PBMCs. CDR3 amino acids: CASRGAQGNTEAFF. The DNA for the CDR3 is TGTGCCAGCAGGGGGGCACAGGGGAACACTGAAGCTTTCTTT.